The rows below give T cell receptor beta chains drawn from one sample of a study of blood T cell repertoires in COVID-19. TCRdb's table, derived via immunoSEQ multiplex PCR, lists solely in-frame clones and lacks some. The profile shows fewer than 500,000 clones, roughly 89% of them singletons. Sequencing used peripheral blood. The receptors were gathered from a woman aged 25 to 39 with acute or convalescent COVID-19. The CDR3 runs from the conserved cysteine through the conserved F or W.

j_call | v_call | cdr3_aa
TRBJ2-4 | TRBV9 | CASSVSGGRDIQYF
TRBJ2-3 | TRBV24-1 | CATSDASEVADTQYF
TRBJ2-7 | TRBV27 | CAPGGGRYEQYF
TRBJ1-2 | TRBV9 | CASSVEPYGGYTF
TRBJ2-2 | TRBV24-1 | CATSDPGQGDTGELFF
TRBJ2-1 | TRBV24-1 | CATSDPTGSSYNEQFF
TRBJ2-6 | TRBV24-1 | CATSESGGANVLTF
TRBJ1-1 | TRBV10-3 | CAISPLTRDRGMNTEAFF
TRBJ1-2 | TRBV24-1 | CATSDLPGMGYTF
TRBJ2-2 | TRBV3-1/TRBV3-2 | CASSQAAGDITGELFF
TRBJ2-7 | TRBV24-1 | CATSDLSGGRTYEQYF
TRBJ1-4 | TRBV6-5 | CASRTGGQEKLFF
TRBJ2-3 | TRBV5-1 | CASSFDSKSTDTQYF
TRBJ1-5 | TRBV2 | CASSEYQGAIEPQHF
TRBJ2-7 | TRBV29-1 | CSARTVHYEQYF
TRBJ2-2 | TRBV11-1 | CASRTSGARIGELFF
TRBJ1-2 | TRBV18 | CASSQLTGSDGYTF
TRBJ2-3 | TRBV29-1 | CSVDGTSGGARDTQYF
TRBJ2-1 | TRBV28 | CASSPPTGVYNEQFF
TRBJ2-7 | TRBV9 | CASSVGLSYEQYF
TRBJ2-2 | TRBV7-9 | CASLNIAGELFF
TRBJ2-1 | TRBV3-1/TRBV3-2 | CASSQDLRGPYNEQFF
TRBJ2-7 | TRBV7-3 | CASSAQGPSYEQYF
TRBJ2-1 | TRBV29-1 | CSLEDFGQGEQFF
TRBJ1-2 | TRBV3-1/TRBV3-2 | CASMGQNGYTF
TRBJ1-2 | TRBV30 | CALILPGHRINYGYTF
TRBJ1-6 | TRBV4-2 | CASSQEDRSGSPLHF
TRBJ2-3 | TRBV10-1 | CASNPGTGGPTDTQYF
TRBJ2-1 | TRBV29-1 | CSVEDRAGASDEQFF
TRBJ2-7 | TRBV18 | CASSPGVGAYEQYF
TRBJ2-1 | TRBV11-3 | CASSKGGGALNHNEQFF
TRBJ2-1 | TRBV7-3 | CASSTNNEQFF
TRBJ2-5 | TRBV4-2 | CASSQLAGDQETQYF
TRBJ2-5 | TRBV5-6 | CASSFGLAGWETQYF
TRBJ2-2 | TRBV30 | CAWSVGLWQGGTGELFF
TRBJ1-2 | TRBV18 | CASSPGQGAGYGYTF
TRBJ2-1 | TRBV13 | CASSLTAGPSSYNEQFF
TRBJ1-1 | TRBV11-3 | CASSNRANTEAFF
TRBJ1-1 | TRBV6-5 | CASSPGVSTEAFF
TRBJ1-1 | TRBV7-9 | CASSPKLLPTGGVNTEAFF
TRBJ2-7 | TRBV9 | CASSVDAGGLEQYF
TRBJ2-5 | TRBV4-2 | CASSPISSAGGETQYF
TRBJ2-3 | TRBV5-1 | CASSFGRAGGQDTQYF
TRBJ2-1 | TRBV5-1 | CASSSGTSGGASFF
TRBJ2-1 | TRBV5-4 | CASSLAESSYNEQFF
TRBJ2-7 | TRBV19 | CASSIRQGYEQYF
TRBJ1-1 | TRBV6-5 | CASSYTRLGGTEAFF
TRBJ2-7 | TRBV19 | CASSLTDLDYEQYF
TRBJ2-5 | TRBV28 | CASSFRGATQYF
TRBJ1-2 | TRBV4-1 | CASSQEMRKYGYTF
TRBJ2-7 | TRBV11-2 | CASSFGSEQYF
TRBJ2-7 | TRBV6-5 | CASRRTRSYEQYF
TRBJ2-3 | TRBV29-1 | CSVPLGLAGVTDTQYF
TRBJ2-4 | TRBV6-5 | CASSLRQGDIQYF
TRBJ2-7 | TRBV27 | CASWGGPNYEQYF